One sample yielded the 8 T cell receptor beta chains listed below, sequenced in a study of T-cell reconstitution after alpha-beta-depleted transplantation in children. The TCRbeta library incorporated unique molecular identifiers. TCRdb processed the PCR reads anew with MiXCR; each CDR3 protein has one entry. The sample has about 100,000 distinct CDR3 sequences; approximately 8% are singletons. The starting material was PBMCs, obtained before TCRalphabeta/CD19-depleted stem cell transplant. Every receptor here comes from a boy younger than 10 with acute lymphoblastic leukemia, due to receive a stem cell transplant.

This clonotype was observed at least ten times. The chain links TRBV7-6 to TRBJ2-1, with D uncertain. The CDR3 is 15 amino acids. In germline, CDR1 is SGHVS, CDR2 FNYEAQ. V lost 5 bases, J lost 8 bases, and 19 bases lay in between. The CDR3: CASSLQGNSLYEQFF. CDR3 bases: TGTGCCAGCAGCCTCCAAGGAAATTCATTGTATGAGCAGTTCTTC.

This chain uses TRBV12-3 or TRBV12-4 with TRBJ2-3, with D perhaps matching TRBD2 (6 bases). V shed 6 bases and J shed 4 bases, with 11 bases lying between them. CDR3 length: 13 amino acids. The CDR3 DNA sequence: TGTGCCAGCAGGAACACGGGGGCAGATACGCAGTATTTT. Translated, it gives CASRNTGADTQYF.

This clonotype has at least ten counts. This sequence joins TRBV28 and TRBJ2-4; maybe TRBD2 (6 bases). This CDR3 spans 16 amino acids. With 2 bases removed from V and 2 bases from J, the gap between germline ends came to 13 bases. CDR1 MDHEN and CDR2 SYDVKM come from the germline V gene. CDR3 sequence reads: CASSLGGAGSKNIQYF. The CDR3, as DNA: TGTGCCAGCAGTTTAGGAGGGGCCGGGTCCAAAAACATTCAGTACTTC.

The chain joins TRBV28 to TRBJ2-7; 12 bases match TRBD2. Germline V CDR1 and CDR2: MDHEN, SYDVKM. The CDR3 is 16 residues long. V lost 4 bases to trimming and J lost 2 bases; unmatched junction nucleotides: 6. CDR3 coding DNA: TGTGCCAGCAGTTCCCCTGCTAGCGGGGGGGCCTACGAGCAGTACTTC. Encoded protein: CASSSPASGGAYEQYF.

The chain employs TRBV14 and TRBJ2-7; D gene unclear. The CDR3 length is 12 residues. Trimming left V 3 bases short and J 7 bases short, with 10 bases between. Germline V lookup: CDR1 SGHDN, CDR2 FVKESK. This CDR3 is CASSQGFREQYF. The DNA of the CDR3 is TGTGCCAGCAGCCAGGGTTTTAGGGAGCAGTACTTC.

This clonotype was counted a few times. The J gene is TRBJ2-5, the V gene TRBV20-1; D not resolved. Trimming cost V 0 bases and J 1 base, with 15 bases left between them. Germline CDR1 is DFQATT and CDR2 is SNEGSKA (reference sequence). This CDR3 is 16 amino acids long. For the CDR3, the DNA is TGCAGTGCTAGAGACCCTAATACGGTAGTCCAAGAGACCCAGTACTTC. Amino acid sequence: CSARDPNTVVQETQYF.

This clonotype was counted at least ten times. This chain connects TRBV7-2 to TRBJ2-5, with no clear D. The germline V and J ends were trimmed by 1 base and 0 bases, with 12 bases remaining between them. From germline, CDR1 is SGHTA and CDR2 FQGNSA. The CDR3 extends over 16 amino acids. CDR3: CASSLDRETYQETQYF. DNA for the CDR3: TGTGCCAGCAGCTTAGATAGGGAAACCTACCAAGAGACCCAGTACTTC.

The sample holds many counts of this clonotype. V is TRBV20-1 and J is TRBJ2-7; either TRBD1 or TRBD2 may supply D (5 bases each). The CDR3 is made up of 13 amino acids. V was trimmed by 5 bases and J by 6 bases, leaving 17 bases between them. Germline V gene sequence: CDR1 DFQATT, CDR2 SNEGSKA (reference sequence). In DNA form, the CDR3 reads TGCAGTGCTCCCGGGACGGGGCTAAGCGAGCAGTACTTC. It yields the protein CSAPGTGLSEQYF.